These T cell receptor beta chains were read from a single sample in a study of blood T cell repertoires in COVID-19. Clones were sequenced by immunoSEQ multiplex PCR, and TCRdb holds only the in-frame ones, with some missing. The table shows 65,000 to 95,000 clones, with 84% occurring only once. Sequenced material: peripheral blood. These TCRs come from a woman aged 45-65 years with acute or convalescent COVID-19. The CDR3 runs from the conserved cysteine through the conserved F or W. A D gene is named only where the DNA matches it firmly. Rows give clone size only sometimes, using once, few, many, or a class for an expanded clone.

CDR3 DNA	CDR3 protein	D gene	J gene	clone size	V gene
TGCGCCAGCAGCGTGGACGGGAGCTCCTACGAGCAGTACTTC	CASSVDGSSYEQYF	NA	TRBJ2-7	once	TRBV5-1
TGTGCCAGCAGCCAAGTGTCACACTCTAGCTCCTATAATTCACCCCTCCACTTT	CASSQVSHSSSYNSPLHF	NA	TRBJ1-6	NA	TRBV3-1/TRBV3-2
TGTGCCAGCAGCCACCCCGACCTTATAGCGGGGAAAGATACGCAGTATTTT	CASSHPDLIAGKDTQYF	TRBD2	TRBJ2-3	NA	TRBV13
TGTGCCAGCAGTAGGCAGGGGGCGAATGGCTACACCTTC	CASSRQGANGYTF	TRBD1	TRBJ1-2	NA	TRBV2
TGTGCCAGCAGGTTAACTGCGGGAGGATCTTCTAGCACAGATACGCAGTATTTT	CASRLTAGGSSSTDTQYF	TRBD2	TRBJ2-3	NA	TRBV7-2
TGTGCCAGCAGCTGGGGGGGGAGGGTACCTGAGCAGTTCTTC	CASSWGGRVPEQFF	TRBD2	TRBJ2-1	NA	TRBV28
TGTGCCAGCAGCCAAGGACTGTTTATTGAAGGAGAGCAGTACTTC	CASSQGLFIEGEQYF	NA	TRBJ2-7	NA	TRBV3-1/TRBV3-2
TGTGCCAGCAGCCTCGGAGGGTCCGGTAATGAGCAGTTCTTC	CASSLGGSGNEQFF	NA	TRBJ2-1	NA	TRBV9
TGTGCCAGCAGCTTGACTAGCGTATCGGTCGATGAGCAGTTCTTC	CASSLTSVSVDEQFF	TRBD2	TRBJ2-1	NA	TRBV7-3
TGTGCCAGCAGCCCATTGGGGGCTAGCGGCCCTGGGATCTACGAGCAGTACTTC	CASSPLGASGPGIYEQYF	NA	TRBJ2-7	NA	TRBV9
TGTGCCAGCCGACAGGGGGGGTACTCTGGGGCCAACGTCCTGACTTTC	CASRQGGYSGANVLTF	TRBD1	TRBJ2-6	once	TRBV2
TGTGCCAGCAGCCTGGGGACAGGGTACACTGAAGCTTTCTTT	CASSLGTGYTEAFF	TRBD1	TRBJ1-1	NA	TRBV3-1/TRBV3-2
TGTGCCACCAGCAGGAGACAGGGCCAAGGTGCAGATACGCAGTATTTT	CATSRRQGQGADTQYF	TRBD1	TRBJ2-3	NA	TRBV15
TGTGCCAGCAGCTCCCAGCGGGCCGCCTACAATGAGCAGTTCTTC	CASSSQRAAYNEQFF	NA	TRBJ2-1	NA	TRBV13
TGTGCCAGCAGCTTAGGTGGGACTAGCTCCGAGCAGTACTTC	CASSLGGTSSEQYF	TRBD2	TRBJ2-7	NA	TRBV7-3
TGCAGCGTTTCCAGCGGGGAGGAGACCCAGTACTTC	CSVSSGEETQYF	TRBD2	TRBJ2-5	few	TRBV29-1
TGTGCCAGCAGCATGACAGATACGCAGTATTTT	CASSMTDTQYF	NA	TRBJ2-3	NA	TRBV12-3/TRBV12-4
TGTGCCAGCAGTGTAAACCGGGACAATTACGAGCAGTACTTC	CASSVNRDNYEQYF	NA	TRBJ2-7	NA	TRBV25-1